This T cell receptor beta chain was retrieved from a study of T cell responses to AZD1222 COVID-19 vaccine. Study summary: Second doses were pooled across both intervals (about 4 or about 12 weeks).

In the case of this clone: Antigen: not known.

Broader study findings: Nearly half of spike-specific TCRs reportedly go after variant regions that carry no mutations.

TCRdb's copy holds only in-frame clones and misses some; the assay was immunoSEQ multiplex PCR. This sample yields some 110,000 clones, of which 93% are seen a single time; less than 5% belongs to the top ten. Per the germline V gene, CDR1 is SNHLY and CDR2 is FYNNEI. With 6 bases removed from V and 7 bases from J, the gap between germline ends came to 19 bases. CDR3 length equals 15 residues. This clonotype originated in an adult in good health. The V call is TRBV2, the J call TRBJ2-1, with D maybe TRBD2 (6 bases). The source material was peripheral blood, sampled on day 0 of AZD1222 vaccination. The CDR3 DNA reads TGTGCCAGCAGCTCACCGGAGGGCCTGGGGAATGAGCAGTTCTTC. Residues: CASSSPEGLGNEQFF.